A selection of T cell receptor beta chains follows, all from one sample in a study of beta chain features in type 1 diabetes. Sequencing was performed with immunoSEQ multiplex PCR; in TCRdb, only in-frame clones are kept and a portion is missing. The table has about 120,000 clones, about 16% seen once. Material for sequencing was central memory CD4+ T cells from blood. The receptor source for this set is a man aged 25-40 years with type 1 diabetes. CDR3s include the opening cysteine and the closing phenylalanine or tryptophan. D genes are given only for firm matches. Clone size is stated in some rows and not others, as once, few, many or a class when expanded.

few,TRBV29-1,TRBJ1-2,-,TGCAGCGCTGAACTCGGGGGAGGCTACACCTTC,CSAELGGGYTF
few,TRBV4-2,TRBJ2-1,TRBD2,TGTGCCAGCAGCCCGGGACTAGCGGGGGGCAACTACAATGAGCAGTTCTTC,CASSPGLAGGNYNEQFF
-,TRBV6-6,TRBJ2-1,TRBD1,TGTGCCAGCAGTCAGACAGGGGGCAATGAGCAGTTCTTC,CASSQTGGNEQFF
-,TRBV29-1,TRBJ2-7,TRBD1,TGCAGCGCTCAGGGGCAGGGGGCCTACGAGCAGTACTTC,CSAQGQGAYEQYF
-,TRBV28,TRBJ1-4,-,TGTGCCAGCAGTTTACCCACGTCCGGTAATGAAAAACTGTTTTTT,CASSLPTSGNEKLFF
few,TRBV14,TRBJ2-5,-,TGTGCCAGCAGCCGAGAAGAGACCCAGTACTTC,CASSREETQYF
-,TRBV29-1,TRBJ1-1,TRBD1,TGCAGCGTTGCCGGACAGGCGCTCACTGAAGCTTTCTTT,CSVAGQALTEAFF
-,TRBV29-1,TRBJ1-1,TRBD1,TGCAGCCCGGACAGGGATGGGACTGAAGCTTTCTTT,CSPDRDGTEAFF
few,TRBV7-8,TRBJ1-3,TRBD1,TGTGCCAGCAGCCCGACAGGGTCCGGAAACACCATATATTTT,CASSPTGSGNTIYF
-,TRBV7-2,TRBJ2-7,-,TGTGCCAGCAGCCCGGGACTTAACTACGAGCAGTACTTC,CASSPGLNYEQYF
few,TRBV7-2,TRBJ2-1,-,TGTGCCAGCAGCTTCCTAAGGGATGAGCAGTTCTTC,CASSFLRDEQFF
-,TRBV29-1,TRBJ1-2,-,TGCAGCGTCCACGAAGGGTATGGCTACACCTTC,CSVHEGYGYTF
many,TRBV10-1,TRBJ2-3,-,TGCGCCAGCAGTGAAAATTCGGGAGATACGCAGTATTTT,CASSENSGDTQYF
few,TRBV6-5,TRBJ2-5,-,TGTGCCAGCAGTGGGGGGGGCTCCCAAGAGACCCAGTACTTC,CASSGGGSQETQYF
-,TRBV7-9,TRBJ2-5,-,TGTGCCAGCAGCTCCCCGGGGGTAGAGACCCAGTACTTC,CASSSPGVETQYF
few,TRBV27,TRBJ2-5,TRBD1,TGTGCCAGCAGTTCGCCGGGACAGAAGGAGACCCAGTACTTC,CASSSPGQKETQYF
-,TRBV13,TRBJ1-2,-,TGTGCCAGCAGCTTAGCGGCCAGGACTGCCAACTATGGCTACACCTTC,CASSLAARTANYGYTF
-,TRBV7-9,TRBJ2-1,TRBD1,TGTGCCAGCAGCTTCCCAGGACAGGGCGAGCAGTTCTTC,CASSFPGQGEQFF
few,TRBV2,TRBJ2-7,-,TGTGCCAGCAGTACCACATCCTACGAGCAGTACTTC,CASSTTSYEQYF
-,TRBV5-1,TRBJ2-7,-,TGCGCCAGCAGCCCGCGCCAGGGCACAGCCTACGAGCAGTACTTC,CASSPRQGTAYEQYF
few,TRBV15,TRBJ2-5,-,-,CATSRDLMVGPGAAYEQYF
few,TRBV14,TRBJ1-6,-,TGTGCCAGCAGCCAAGTTGGGAATTCACCCCTCCACTTT,CASSQVGNSPLHF
few,TRBV2,TRBJ2-7,-,TGTGCCAGCAGCGGAATGGGTGGAGGCTACGAGCAGTACTTC,CASSGMGGGYEQYF
-,TRBV7-2,TRBJ2-7,-,TGTGCCAGCAGCTTAATCGGGAGACCCTACGAGCAGTACTTC,CASSLIGRPYEQYF
few,TRBV29-1,TRBJ2-7,-,TGCAGCGTTGGGACCGGGGCCCCCTACGAGCAGTACTTC,CSVGTGAPYEQYF
many,TRBV7-3,TRBJ1-1,-,TGTGCCAGCGCAAATCAGGGAGACACTGAAGCTTTCTTT,CASANQGDTEAFF
-,TRBV6-5,TRBJ2-1,-,TGTGCCAGCAGTAAACAGAGCTCCTACAATGAGCAGTTCTTC,CASSKQSSYNEQFF
few,TRBV5-4,TRBJ1-1,TRBD1,TGTGCCAGCAGCTGGGCCCCAGGGGGGATGGGGACTGAAGCTTTCTTT,CASSWAPGGMGTEAFF
-,TRBV6-1,TRBJ2-3,-,TGTGCCAGCAGTGATATGAGGGGGGGGCGAGATACGCAGTATTTT,CASSDMRGGRDTQYF
few,TRBV29-1,TRBJ2-3,TRBD1,TGCAGCGTTGAGAGAACCAGGGACAGTCTTAGCACAGATACGCAGTATTTT,CSVERTRDSLSTDTQYF
few,TRBV4-2,TRBJ2-7,-,TGTGCCAGCAGCCAAGTAAGTAGCGTCACCTACGAGCAGTACTTC,CASSQVSSVTYEQYF
few,TRBV28,TRBJ2-3,TRBD2,TGTGCCAGCAGTTTGCAGCGGGGGACCACAGATACGCAGTATTTT,CASSLQRGTTDTQYF
-,TRBV7-9,TRBJ2-1,-,TGTGCCAGCAGCACCAGTGGGCAGACCAATGAGCAGTTCTTC,CASSTSGQTNEQFF
few,TRBV28,TRBJ1-2,TRBD1,TGTGCCAGCAGTCACGGACAGGGAACCTATGGCTACACCTTC,CASSHGQGTYGYTF
few,TRBV18,TRBJ1-2,-,TGTGCCAGCTCACCACCGGCGTCTAACTATGGCTACACCTTC,CASSPPASNYGYTF
few,TRBV4-3,TRBJ1-2,TRBD1,TGCGCCAGCAGCCAAGATGCAGGGGGCATCTATGGCTACACCTTC,CASSQDAGGIYGYTF
-,TRBV9,TRBJ2-1,-,TGTGCCAGCAGCGGAAACTCTGGGGCCAATGAGCAGTTCTTC,CASSGNSGANEQFF